This passage covers 29 T cell receptor beta chains from one sample sequenced in a study of cytomegalovirus exposure and HLA in healthy donors. Primers: 60 Vbeta forward and 13 Jbeta reverse. The data were produced by immunoSEQ multiplex PCR, yet TCRdb's version contains in-frame clones alone and is incomplete. The sample yields approximately 190,000 clones, about 77% seen once. Sequencing input: PBMCs. These receptors came from a woman under 40 in good health and CMV-seropositive.

CDR3 nucleotide sequence: TGTGCCAGCAGTGAATGGTCTAGCGCCACAGATACGCAGTATTTT. Its protein product is CASSEWSSATDTQYF. V usage is TRBV6-1 and J usage is TRBJ2-3; D is perhaps TRBD2 (6 bases). The V gene lost 2 bases and the J gene lost 2 bases, with 11 bases spanning the gap. Germline lookup yields CDR1 MNHNS and CDR2 SASEGT. This CDR3 has 15 amino acids.

The rearrangement uses TRBV7-2 and TRBJ2-5; the match to TRBD2 covers 15 bases. The end of the DNA aligns better with TRBJ2-7, so the J call may be wrong. CDR1 SGHTA and CDR2 FQGNSA come from the germline V gene. CDR3 length equals 16 residues. The CDR3 nucleotides are TGTGCCAGCAGCTGGCCGGGACTAGCGGGGGGTTACGAGCAGTACTTC. Its translation: CASSWPGLAGGYEQYF.

The CDR3 here is CASSSLNTPEAFF. DNA of the CDR3: TGTGCCAGTAGCTCATTGAACACCCCTGAAGCTTTCTTT. V is TRBV19 and J is TRBJ1-1; D ambiguous. Between the trimmed V and J ends, which lost 6 bases and 6 bases, there was a span of 14 bases. The CDR3 spans 13 residues. CDR1 is LNHDA, CDR2 SQIVND, per germline (reference sequence).

The chain has TRBV5-6 and TRBJ1-6; TRBD1 might be the D (5 bases). The V end was cut by 4 bases, the J end by 11 bases, with 16 bases between. Germline CDR1 and CDR2: SGHDT and YYEEEE. The CDR3 sequence is 14 residues long. Here the CDR3 DNA reads TGTGCCAGCAGCCACGGGGGGTCCGAGACACCCCTCCACTTT. It translates to CASSHGGSETPLHF.

The CDR3 loop reads CASSKTGTENYGYTF. The CDR3 DNA reads TGTGCCAGCAGTAAAACCGGGACTGAGAACTATGGCTACACCTTC. This chain connects TRBV2 to TRBJ1-2; possible D gene TRBD1, 5 bases. V lost 5 bases and J lost 2, with 15 bases in between. CDR1 is SNHLY, CDR2 FYNNEI, per germline. This CDR3 is 15 amino acids long.

The rearrangement joins TRBV5-1 to TRBJ2-1; 16 bases map to TRBD2. This CDR3 region has 16 residues. Germline lookup yields CDR1 SGHRS and CDR2 YFSETQ. Trimming cost V 4 bases and J 4 bases; bases outside gene matches: 2. The CDR3 loop reads CASSQGLAGGYNEQFF. The CDR3 bases are TGCGCCAGCAGCCAGGGACTAGCGGGAGGGTACAATGAGCAGTTCTTC.

The gene calls are TRBV10-3 and TRBJ2-7; a weak D match, TRBD1 (5 bases). This CDR3 comprises 13 residues. V was trimmed by 3 bases and J by 7 bases, leaving 13 bases between them. Looked up from germline, CDR1 is ENHRY and CDR2 is SYGVKD. Here the CDR3 reads CAISDRQGQEQYF. The CDR3 DNA is TGTGCCATCAGTGACCGGCAGGGTCAAGAGCAGTACTTC.

The V gene is TRBV18, the J gene TRBJ2-7; 12 positions match TRBD2. The length of the CDR3 is 15 residues. V shed 6 bases, J shed 6 bases, and the junction held 9 bases outside the gene matches. CDR1 KGHSH and CDR2 LQKENI come from the germline V gene. CDR3 in amino acids: CASSPTTSGRTEQYF. CDR3 nucleotides: TGTGCCAGCTCTCCGACGACTAGCGGGAGAACCGAGCAGTACTTC. The variable domain in full, with the rest retrieved from reference TRBV18 and TRBJ2-7, is NAGVMQNPRHLVRRRGQEARLRCSPMKGHSHVYWYRQLPEEGLKFMVYLQKENIIDESGMPKERFSAEFPKEGPSILRIQQVVRGDSAAYFCASSPTTSGRTEQYFGPGTRLTVT.

This clone appeared a few times. The CDR3 loop is CASSAGTSGTGEQFF. The CDR3 DNA reads as TGTGCCAGCAGTGCGGGGACTAGCGGGACAGGTGAGCAGTTCTTC. This chain joins TRBV6-1 and TRBJ2-1, with TRBD2 identical over 13 bases. CDR3 length: 15 residues. J lost 9 bases, V lost 4 bases, and 6 bases had no gene match. Germline V gives CDR1 MNHNS, CDR2 SASEGT.

CDR3 nucleotides: TGTGCCAGTAGTATCGCCGGGGAGCAGTACTTC. It translates to CASSIAGEQYF. The chain combines TRBV19 with TRBJ2-7, with D hard to call. V lost 3 bases to trimming and J lost 7 bases, with 7 bases between them. The CDR3 has 11 amino acids. Per the germline V gene, CDR1 is LNHDA and CDR2 is SQIVND (reference sequence).

This clone was seen only a few times. This chain connects TRBV7-8 to TRBJ2-2; 11 bases fit TRBD1. Germline lookup yields CDR1 SGHVS and CDR2 FQNEAQ. The CDR3 runs to 17 residues. With V trimmed by 5 bases and J by 5 bases, 10 bases remained unmatched. The CDR3 DNA sequence: TGTGCCAGCAGCCAAGAGGGACAGGGGGAAGGAACCGGGGAGCTGTTTTTT. It is translated as CASSQEGQGEGTGELFF. Combining the CDR3 with reference TRBV7-8 and TRBJ2-2 gives the whole variable domain GAGVSQSPRYKVAKRGQDVALRCDPISGHVSLFWYQQALGQGPEFLTYFQNEAQLDKSGLPSDRFFAERPEGSVSTLKIQRTQQEDSAVYLCASSQEGQGEGTGELFFGEGSRLTVL.

This clone appeared once. The chain links TRBV7-9 to TRBJ2-7; 11 bases fit TRBD1. The CDR3 has 14 residues. Germline lookup yields CDR1 SEHNR and CDR2 FQNEAQ (reference sequence). J was trimmed by 4 bases and V by 5 bases; bases with no gene match: 4. CDR3 DNA: TGTGCCAGCAGCCTAGGACAGGGGGCATACGAGCAGTACTTC. Amino acid sequence: CASSLGQGAYEQYF.

J is TRBJ2-7 and V is TRBV29-1; 11 nucleotides agree with TRBD1. Germline loops: CDR1 SQVTM, CDR2 ANQGSEA. J gave up 4 bases and V 3 bases, and 5 bases lay outside the gene matches. The CDR3 loop spans 14 amino acids. CDR3 sequence (DNA): TGCAGCGTTGAGGGGACAGGGGGGCGGTACGAGCAGTACTTC. Amino acid sequence: CSVEGTGGRYEQYF.

The rearrangement uses TRBV5-6 and TRBJ2-5; 14 bases are shared with TRBD2. Germline lookup yields CDR1 SGHDT and CDR2 YYEEEE. V lost 5 bases, J lost 3 bases, and 3 bases stayed unmatched. This CDR3 is built from 15 residues. The CDR3 region has the DNA TGTGCCAGCAGGTGGGGACTAGCGGGGGAAGAGACCCAGTACTTC. The encoded protein is CASRWGLAGEETQYF.

This chain connects TRBV19 to TRBJ2-1; maybe TRBD2 (7 bases). With 10 bases removed from V and 1 base from J, the gap between germline ends came to 11 bases. Germline V gene data show CDR1 as LNHDA and CDR2 as SQIVND (reference sequence). The CDR3 has 13 residues. The CDR3 nucleotides read TGTGCCACCGCGGGGGCGTCCTACAATGAGCAGTTCTTC. This translates into CATAGASYNEQFF.

This clone appeared once. The CDR3: CASIPPPGDGYTF. The CDR3 nucleotides are TGTGCCAGCATACCACCCCCCGGGGATGGCTACACCTTC. This rearrangement joins TRBV7-9 to TRBJ1-2; D gene unclear. Germline values: CDR1 SEHNR, CDR2 FQNEAQ (reference sequence). The V and J ends lost 7 bases and 6 bases respectively, with 15 bases between them. This CDR3 is built from 13 residues.

This rearrangement joins TRBV28 to TRBJ2-7; D gene ambiguous. Trimming left V 7 bases short and J 3 bases short, with 10 bases between. CDR3 size: 12 residues. Germline CDR1 is MDHEN and CDR2 is SYDVKM. The CDR3 reads CASTSVLYEQYF. CDR3 sequence (DNA): TGTGCCAGCACGTCAGTCCTCTACGAGCAGTACTTC.

There are a few counts of this clone. This chain uses TRBV7-6 with TRBJ1-1; D is possibly TRBD1 (5 bases). The CDR3 has 14 amino acids. The germline CDR1 and CDR2 sequences are SGHVS and FNYEAQ. Trimming cost V 5 bases and J 5 bases, with 15 bases left between them. The CDR3 sequence: CASSAGLLGTEAFF. CDR3 nucleotide sequence: TGTGCCAGCAGCGCGGGACTTTTGGGGACTGAAGCTTTCTTT.

The rearrangement joins TRBV7-6 to TRBJ2-1, with D possibly TRBD2 on 5 matching bases. Germline V gives CDR1 SGHVS, CDR2 FNYEAQ. The V end lost 5 bases, the J end lost 9 bases, and 17 bases lay between the germline ends. The CDR3 length is 14 residues. The chain's CDR3 is CASSPAGGNSEQFF. The CDR3 DNA is TGTGCCAGCAGCCCCGCCGGAGGAAACAGTGAGCAGTTCTTC.

This rearrangement joins TRBV28 to TRBJ1-1; D is ambiguous. V was cut by 2 bases and J by 1 base, with 8 bases left in between. The CDR3 contains 14 residues. Germline lookup yields CDR1 MDHEN and CDR2 SYDVKM. CDR3 nucleotide sequence: TGTGCCAGCAGTTTACCCACAGCGAACACTGAAGCTTTCTTT. Translating it yields CASSLPTANTEAFF. Together with reference TRBV28 and TRBJ1-1, the CDR3 gives the full variable domain: DVKVTQSSRYLVKRTGEKVFLECVQDMDHENMFWYRQDPGLGLRLIYFSYDVKMKEKGDIPEGYSVSREKKERFSLILESASTNQTSMYLCASSLPTANTEAFFGQGTRLTVV.

The chain uses TRBV11-2 and TRBJ2-7; 8 nucleotides agree with TRBD1. The CDR3 spans 15 residues. Germline V gene data show CDR1 as SGHAT and CDR2 as FQNNGV. J lost 3 bases, V lost 4 bases, and 8 bases had no gene match. The CDR3 region has the DNA TGTGCCAGCAGCTCTCCGGGGACAGGAGGCTACGAGCAGTACTTC. Translation: CASSSPGTGGYEQYF.

The chain is built from TRBV4-1 and TRBJ2-7; weak D call: TRBD2 (5 bases). The germline V gene has CDR1 MGHRA and CDR2 YSYEKL. V was cut by 4 bases and J by 3 bases, with 13 bases left in between. The CDR3 is made up of 14 amino acids. CDR3 region: CASSPYGAGYEQYF. As DNA, the CDR3 is TGCGCCAGCAGCCCCTACGGTGCGGGCTACGAGCAGTACTTC.

The rearrangement uses TRBV5-4 and TRBJ2-3; the match to TRBD1 covers 7 bases. Germline values: CDR1 SGHNT, CDR2 YYREEE (reference sequence). This CDR3 is 16 amino acids long. Losses at the gene ends were 5 bases for V and 2 bases for J; bases not matched to a gene: 11. Here the CDR3 DNA reads TGTGCCAGCAGTTCCGGCCGGGACAGTTACACAGATACGCAGTATTTT. It is translated as CASSSGRDSYTDTQYF.

J is TRBJ1-2 and V is TRBV27, with TRBD1 matching 9 bases. V lost 5 bases and J lost 7; bases outside the gene matches: 8. CDR1 is MNHEY, CDR2 SMNVEV, per germline (reference sequence). The CDR3 is 14 amino acids. CDR3 region: CASSVTGGAAGYTF. DNA of the CDR3: TGTGCCAGCAGTGTTACAGGGGGCGCGGCTGGCTACACCTTC.

This clone has a handful of counts. The gene calls are TRBV6-5 and TRBJ1-2; D is ambiguous. Germline CDR1 MNHEY, CDR2 SVGAGI. The V and J ends lost 5 bases and 5 bases respectively, with 15 bases between them. This CDR3 has 14 amino acids. CDR3 residues: CASSESRPNYGYTF. CDR3 DNA: TGTGCCAGCAGTGAGTCCAGGCCCAATTATGGCTACACCTTC.

This clone is labeled medium-sized. The V and J genes are TRBV11-2 and TRBJ2-1; TRBD2 matches at 7 bases. This CDR3 has 14 amino acids. V shed 6 bases, J shed 7 bases, and the junction held 9 bases outside the gene matches. Germline V gene data show CDR1 as SGHAT and CDR2 as FQNNGV. The CDR3 sequence: CASRPTSAGNEQFF. In DNA, the CDR3 is TGTGCCAGCAGACCCACTAGCGCGGGGAATGAGCAGTTCTTC.

The gene calls are TRBV28 and TRBJ2-7; D is unresolved. The CDR3 is made up of 14 amino acids. With 5 bases removed from V and 0 bases from J, the gap between germline ends came to 11 bases. The germline gives CDR1 MDHEN, CDR2 SYDVKM. This CDR3 reads CASSPPESSYEQYF. CDR3 coding DNA: TGTGCCAGCAGTCCCCCGGAGAGCTCCTACGAGCAGTACTTC. Full variable domain (outside the CDR3, taken from reference TRBV28 and TRBJ2-7): DVKVTQSSRYLVKRTGEKVFLECVQDMDHENMFWYRQDPGLGLRLIYFSYDVKMKEKGDIPEGYSVSREKKERFSLILESASTNQTSMYLCASSPPESSYEQYFGPGTRLTVT.

The V and J genes are TRBV7-9 and TRBJ2-5; TRBD1 matches 7 bases. The J call is uncertain, as TRBJ2-7 better fits the DNA end. The germline CDR1 and CDR2 sequences are SEHNR and FQNEAQ (reference sequence). The CDR3 has 15 amino acids. CDR3 in amino acids: CASRGRWTGPYEQYF. Written as DNA, the CDR3 is TGTGCCAGCAGGGGGAGATGGACAGGACCCTACGAGCAGTACTTC.

V is TRBV2 and J is TRBJ2-1, with 8 bases fitting TRBD2. V lost 9 bases, J lost 6 bases, and 10 bases stayed unmatched. There are 14 residues in the CDR3. CDR1 is SNHLY and CDR2 is FYNNEI in the germline V gene. CDR3: CASRTSGGLNEQFF. The CDR3 nucleotides are TGTGCCAGTCGGACCAGCGGGGGCCTCAATGAGCAGTTCTTC.